What follows are 16 T cell receptor beta chains derived from one specimen sequenced in a study of T cells in narcolepsy. Clones were sequenced by immunoSEQ multiplex PCR, and TCRdb holds only the in-frame ones, with some missing. The sample yields about 22,000 clones, approximately 82% seen once. The sequencing sample was made of memory (CD45RA-) CD4+ T cells from blood. The receptors derive from a human donor in good health.

This clone has a single count. The chain employs TRBV5-1 and TRBJ1-1; tentative D call: TRBD1 (5 bases). The V gene's germline CDR1 is SGHRS and CDR2 YFSETQ. The CDR3 consists of 13 residues. The V gene lost 1 base and the J gene lost 2 bases, with 6 bases spanning the gap. CDR3 sequence reads: CASSLRGNTEAFF. In nucleotides, the CDR3 is TGCGCCAGCAGCTTGAGGGGAAACACTGAAGCTTTCTTT.

The V call is TRBV7-2, the J call TRBJ1-3; 7 positions match TRBD1. Germline CDR1 SGHTA, CDR2 FQGNSA. The CDR3 sequence is 18 residues long. V dropped 3 bases and J dropped 6; count of bases not matched to a gene: 17. The CDR3 loop is CASSFPSGGGTAQNTIYF. CDR3 coding DNA: TGTGCCAGCAGCTTTCCCTCAGGAGGGGGGACAGCCCAAAACACCATATATTTT.

The chain couples TRBV4-3 to TRBJ1-4, with D maybe TRBD1 (5 bases). This CDR3 spans 16 amino acids. From germline, CDR1 is LGHNA and CDR2 YSLEER. V was trimmed by 2 bases and J by 8 bases, leaving 18 bases between them. As DNA, the CDR3 is TGCGCCAGCAGCCAATTCGGGGCCGGGCTAGGGGAAAAACTGTTTTTT. Protein product: CASSQFGAGLGEKLFF.

This sequence joins TRBV5-6 and TRBJ1-3; D perhaps matches TRBD1 (5 bases). CDR1 is SGHDT and CDR2 is YYEEEE in the germline V gene. Trimming pared 10 bases from V and 3 bases from J, leaving 23 bases between. There are 16 residues in the CDR3. CDR3 bases: TGTGCCTCCTACAGAGGCCTTAAGGGGAGTGGAAACACCATATATTTT. Translated, it gives CASYRGLKGSGNTIYF.

This clone was detected only a few times. The chain has TRBV14 and TRBJ1-2, with a tentative D call TRBD1 (5 bases). CDR1 is SGHDN, CDR2 FVKESK, per germline. V was clipped by 4 bases and J by 6 bases, with 15 bases between them. This CDR3 is 14 amino acids long. The CDR3 coding sequence is TGTGCCAGCAGCCCCCTGGGAGGGGCTAATGGCTACACCTTC. Amino acid sequence: CASSPLGGANGYTF.

This chain uses TRBV27 with TRBJ1-2; D is uncertain. Germline V CDR1 and CDR2: MNHEY, SMNVEV (reference sequence). V gave up 2 bases and J gave up 2 bases, with 18 bases separating them. The CDR3 loop spans 17 amino acids. The CDR3 DNA reads TGTGCCAGCAGTTTAAGCCCCTCGTTCGGCACAAACTATGGCTACACCTTC. Translating gives CASSLSPSFGTNYGYTF.

This clone was seen only a few times. The chain links TRBV7-2 to TRBJ2-5; maybe TRBD1 (5 bases). The V end lost 5 bases, the J end lost 2 bases, and 15 bases lay between the germline ends. The CDR3 is 15 residues long. Per germline, CDR1 SGHTA and CDR2 FQGNSA. CDR3 in amino acids: CASSPRWGPQETQYF. CDR3 in DNA: TGTGCCAGCAGCCCCCGATGGGGCCCTCAAGAGACCCAGTACTTC.

The CDR3: CASSLGRADRARDEQYF. The CDR3 DNA sequence: TGTGCCAGCAGCTTAGGGCGTGCAGACAGGGCGAGGGACGAGCAGTACTTC. V and J are TRBV11-2 and TRBJ2-7; 7 bases line up with TRBD1. The V gene end was trimmed by 1 base and the J gene end by 5 bases; junction bases not matched to a gene: 14. CDR3 length equals 17 residues. Germline V gene sequence: CDR1 SGHAT, CDR2 FQNNGV.

Here the CDR3 reads CASADRYEQYF. CDR3 bases: TGTGCCTCAGCGGACAGGTACGAGCAGTACTTC. The chain recombines TRBV6-1 with TRBJ2-7; the match to TRBD1 covers 7 bases. V shed 11 bases, J shed 4 bases, and the junction held 5 bases outside the gene matches. The germline gives CDR1 MNHNS, CDR2 SASEGT. The CDR3 runs 11 residues.

V usage is TRBV7-8 and J usage is TRBJ1-4; the D gene is possibly TRBD1 (5 bases). The V end was cut by 6 bases, the J end by 7 bases, with 12 bases between. Germline V CDR1 and CDR2: SGHVS, FQNEAQ. The length of the CDR3 is 13 residues. Written as DNA, the CDR3 is TGTGCCAGCAGTTTTCAGGGTGGTGAAAAACTGTTTTTT. This codes for CASSFQGGEKLFF.

The gene calls are TRBV25-1 and TRBJ2-4; no firm D call. CDR1 MGHDK and CDR2 SYGVNS come from the germline V gene. The CDR3 totals 11 residues. Trimming removed 4 bases from V and 6 bases from J, with 4 bases in between. For the CDR3, the DNA is TGTGCCAGCAGTGGCCTAAACATTCAGTACTTC. Translated: CASSGLNIQYF.

The chain recombines TRBV5-4 with TRBJ2-5, with D uncertain. The CDR3 is 13 amino acids. Trimming removed 0 bases at V and 4 bases at J, with 7 bases between. Germline CDR1 SGHNT, CDR2 YYREEE (reference sequence). CDR3 region: CASSLVGVETQYF. CDR3 in DNA: TGTGCCAGCAGCTTGGTCGGCGTAGAGACCCAGTACTTC.

The chain is built from TRBV11-3 and TRBJ2-5; TRBD1 might be the D (6 bases). V was trimmed by 7 bases and J by 5 bases, leaving 17 bases between them. CDR3 size: 14 residues. Germline values: CDR1 SGHNT, CDR2 YENEEA. The CDR3 here is CASTIRGQGETQYF. CDR3 sequence (DNA): TGTGCCAGCACCATACGGGGCCAGGGGGAGACCCAGTACTTC.

This chain joins TRBV5-1 and TRBJ2-1, with 12 bases lining up with TRBD2. V lost 2 bases, J lost 7 bases, and 4 bases stayed unmatched. CDR1 and CDR2 from the germline V gene are SGHRS and YFSETQ. CDR3 length: 15 residues. The CDR3 region is CASSFGLAGSNEQFF. CDR3 coding DNA: TGCGCCAGCAGCTTCGGACTAGCGGGGTCAAATGAGCAGTTCTTC.

The rearrangement links TRBV5-1 to TRBJ1-1; D gene ambiguous. CDR1 and CDR2 (germline): SGHRS, YFSETQ. The V end was cut by 4 bases, the J end by 3 bases, with 10 bases between. This CDR3 region has 13 residues. The CDR3 loop reads CASSPGLDTEAFF. The CDR3 coding sequence is TGCGCCAGCAGCCCAGGACTGGACACTGAAGCTTTCTTT. The full variable domain, completed using reference TRBV5-1 and TRBJ1-1, is KAGVTQTPRYLIKTRGQQVTLSCSPISGHRSVSWYQQTPGQGLQFLFEYFSETQRNKGNFPGRFSGRQFSNSRSEMNVSTLELGDSALYLCASSPGLDTEAFFGQGTRLTVV.

V usage is TRBV6-5 and J usage is TRBJ1-1; D is uncertain. In germline, CDR1 is MNHEY, CDR2 SVGAGI. Trimming took 6 bases from V and 3 from J, leaving 5 bases between them. The CDR3 covers 11 residues. In DNA, the CDR3 is TGTGCCAGCAGCCTGCACACTGAAGCTTTCTTT. As protein: CASSLHTEAFF.